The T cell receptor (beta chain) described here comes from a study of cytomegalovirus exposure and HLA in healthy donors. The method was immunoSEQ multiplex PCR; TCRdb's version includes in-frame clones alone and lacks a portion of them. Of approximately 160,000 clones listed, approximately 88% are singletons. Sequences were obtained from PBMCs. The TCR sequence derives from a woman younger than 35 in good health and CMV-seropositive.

The CDR3 DNA reads TGTGCCAGCGCCCCCCGACAGGCCTACGAGCAGTACTTC. It codes for CASAPRQAYEQYF. The rearrangement links TRBV2 to TRBJ2-7; perhaps TRBD1 as D (6 bases). Trimming took 8 bases from V and 2 from J, leaving 13 bases between them. Per the germline V gene, CDR1 is SNHLY and CDR2 is FYNNEI. The CDR3 is 13 residues long.